This T cell receptor (beta chain) was identified in a study of OX40 agonist ivuxolimab in advanced cancers. CDR1 is WNHNN and CDR2 is SYGVQD in the germline V gene (reference sequence). After removal of 6 bases from V and 1 base from J, the junction contained 6 bases not matched to a gene. The CDR3 covers 14 residues. Produced via immunoSEQ multiplex PCR; TCRdb's table is partial and in-frame only. The sample includes about 82,000 clones, more than 80% of them seen just once. Sequencing was performed on CD4+ or CD8+ T cells sorted from blood, taken in a trial of the OX40 agonist ivuxolimab. This clonotype was obtained from an adult with an advanced solid tumor such as melanoma, head and neck, liver or kidney cancer. The chain joins TRBV10-1 to TRBJ2-7; 7 positions agree with TRBD1. In DNA, the CDR3 is TGCGCCAGCAGCCCCTCGGACAGGTCCTACGAGCAGTACTTC. Translation gives CASSPSDRSYEQYF.